Listed here is a single TCR beta chain. Its antigen is unidentified. The data belong to a study of OX40 agonist ivuxolimab in advanced cancers. Study-level information: The diagnoses of dose-escalation patients were hepatocellular carcinoma, melanoma, renal cell or head and neck cancer.

Study results and limitations: In general, CD8+ T cells held more expanded clones than CD4+ did, on average.

Measured with immunoSEQ multiplex PCR; TCRdb has only the in-frame clones, and not every one. The table shows 60,000 to 90,000 clones, with 87% occurring only once. This CDR3 is built from 16 residues. CDR1 and CDR2 (germline): SGHAT, FQNNGV. Trimming stripped 1 base from V and 4 bases from J, with 11 bases between. This TCR was recovered from an adult with an advanced solid tumor such as melanoma, head and neck, liver or kidney cancer. The chain combines TRBV11-2 with TRBJ1-6; D call uncertain. The input for sequencing was CD4+ or CD8+ T cells sorted from blood, taken in a trial of the OX40 agonist ivuxolimab. The CDR3 DNA is TGTGCCAGCAGCTTAGGACGGACGCAATATAATTCACCCCTCCACTTT. This codes for CASSLGRTQYNSPLHF.